This T cell receptor (beta chain) was sequenced for a study of beta chain features in type 1 diabetes. Study summary: Patients were similar to healthy donors in age and gender (as well as in cell yields). Study-wide findings and caveats: The study found that naive, central memory and Treg TCRB repertoires appeared more similar in patients than in healthy donors.

This clone has more than one count but fewer than ten. As yet, its antigen is unknown. Averaging approximately 110 mL, one heparinised blood draw came from each individual donor. Expressed TCRB transcripts got sequenced, as all isolated RNA was reverse transcribed. Produced via immunoSEQ multiplex PCR; TCRdb's table is partial and in-frame only. Here the sample spans hundreds of thousands of clones, 15% to 18% being singletons. This sequence was found in a man younger than 35 in good health. Sequencing was done on a sample of naive CD4+ T cells from blood.

The CDR3 reads CASSEYTANQPQHF. CDR3 coding DNA: TGTGCCAGCAGTGAATATACGGCCAATCAGCCCCAGCATTTT. The V call is TRBV2, the J call TRBJ1-5, with no clear D. The CDR3 covers 14 residues. CDR1 and CDR2 from the germline V gene are SNHLY and FYNNEI. The V end was cut by 2 bases, the J end by 3 bases, with 8 bases between.